These 27 T cell receptor beta chains were all obtained from the same sample, sequenced in a study of T cell responses to AZD1222 COVID-19 vaccine. Libraries were prepared by immunoSEQ multiplex PCR; TCRdb keeps only in-frame clonotypes and omits some of them. The sample lists some 130,000 clones; around 85% were seen once. The sequencing here drew on peripheral blood, taken 28 days after the second dose of the MenACWY control vaccine. The receptors here all came from an adult who received the MenACWY meningococcal vaccine as a control.

The rearrangement links TRBV3-1 (or the pseudogene TRBV3-2) to TRBJ2-7, with a tentative D call TRBD2 (5 bases). The CDR3 loop spans 15 amino acids. The ends were cut back, 1 base at V and 3 bases at J, with 13 bases in the middle. The germline CDR1 and CDR2 sequences are LGHDT and YNNKEL (reference sequence). Here the CDR3 DNA reads TGTGCCAGCAGCCAAGGGAGGATCCCAGGCTACGAGCAGTACTTC. Translated: CASSQGRIPGYEQYF.

This clone was seen a few times. The rearrangement uses TRBV15 and TRBJ1-2; unclear D gene. Trimming stripped 1 base from V and 5 bases from J, with 17 bases between. The V gene's germline CDR1 is LNHNV and CDR2 YYDKDF (reference sequence). The CDR3 has 16 residues. CDR3 in amino acids: CATSRVENSLDYGYTF. In DNA form, the CDR3 reads TGTGCCACCAGCAGAGTAGAGAACAGCCTTGATTATGGCTACACCTTC. Filled out from reference TRBV15 and TRBJ1-2, the complete variable domain reads DAMVIQNPRYQVTQFGKPVTLSCSQTLNHNVMYWYQQKSSQAPKLLFHYYDKDFNNEADTPDNFQSRRPNTSFCFLDIRSPGLGDTAMYLCATSRVENSLDYGYTFGSGTRLTVV.

The chain joins TRBV5-6 to TRBJ1-2, with 7 positions matching TRBD1. The CDR3 is 13 amino acids. From germline, CDR1 is SGHDT and CDR2 YYEEEE. With V trimmed by 0 bases and J by 4 bases, 0 bases remained unmatched. The chain's CDR3 is CASSLGDSYGYTF. The CDR3 DNA is TGTGCCAGCAGCTTGGGGGACAGCTATGGCTACACCTTC.

This clone was seen a single time. This chain uses TRBV15 with TRBJ1-6; 9 bases are a match to TRBD1. CDR1 is LNHNV and CDR2 is YYDKDF in the germline V gene (reference sequence). J gave up 14 bases and V 2 bases, and 7 bases lay outside the gene matches. The CDR3 has 14 amino acids. CDR3 in amino acids: CATSRRDRASTLHF. The CDR3 nucleotides read TGTGCCACCAGCAGACGGGACAGGGCCTCGACCCTCCACTTT.

The chain joins TRBV18 to TRBJ2-5; D possibly corresponds to TRBD2 (5 bases). The CDR3 is 12 residues long. Looked up from germline, CDR1 is KGHSH and CDR2 is LQKENI. Deletions cut 2 bases from V and 5 bases from J, with 6 bases between. The CDR3 nucleotides are TGTGCCAGCTCACCAGGGGAGGAGACCCAGTACTTC. This translates into CASSPGEETQYF.

The chain recombines TRBV1 with TRBJ2-3; the DNA was not compared with TRBD2, the D call given in the table. TRBV1 is recorded as a pseudogene. The CDR3 contains 16 residues. CDR3 loop: CTSSQDCGGLTDTQYF. In DNA form, the CDR3 reads TGCACCAGCAGCCAAGATTGCGGGGGCCTCACAGATACGCAGTATTTT.

The chain has TRBV7-2 and TRBJ2-7; D is unclear. Between the trimmed V and J ends, which lost 6 bases and 4 bases, there was a span of 10 bases. The CDR3 consists of 12 residues. Germline-derived CDR1 and CDR2 are SGHTA and FQGNSA. CDR3 coding DNA: TGTGCCAGCAGTCGGACCAGGTACGAGCAGTACTTC. Protein: CASSRTRYEQYF.

The sample holds a few counts of this clone. The same CDR3 also results from other DNA sequences found in this sample. The rearrangement joins TRBV11-3 to TRBJ1-1; D remains unclear. Germline V gene lookup returns CDR1 SGHNT and CDR2 YENEEA. The V gene lost 0 bases and the J gene lost 1 base, with 3 bases spanning the gap. The CDR3 extends over 13 amino acids. The CDR3 DNA follows: TGTGCCAGCAGCTTAGAGAGGAACACTGAAGCTTTCTTT. It codes for CASSLERNTEAFF.

V is TRBV7-9 and J is TRBJ2-3, with a weak D call TRBD1 (6 bases). CDR3 length equals 15 residues. Germline CDR1 and CDR2: SEHNR and FQNEAQ (reference sequence). Trimming took 2 bases from V and 4 from J, leaving 13 bases between them. The CDR3 DNA sequence: TGTGCCAGCAGCTTATCAGGGGTCTGGGCAGATACGCAGTATTTT. As protein: CASSLSGVWADTQYF.

The V and J genes are TRBV7-9 and TRBJ2-7; D uncertain. Trimming took off 5 bases at V and 3 bases at J, with 14 bases between the two ends. The CDR3 is made up of 14 amino acids. CDR1 is SEHNR and CDR2 is FQNEAQ in the germline V gene (reference sequence). DNA of the CDR3: TGTGCCAGCAGCGAGGAACATGGAGACTACGAGCAGTACTTC. As protein: CASSEEHGDYEQYF.

J is TRBJ1-1 and V is TRBV2; 7 nucleotides align to TRBD1. CDR3 length: 15 residues. Germline values: CDR1 SNHLY, CDR2 FYNNEI. J lost 4 bases, V lost 5 bases, and 10 bases had no gene match. This CDR3 is CASSRSTGLGTEAFF. In DNA form, the CDR3 reads TGTGCCAGCAGTCGGTCGACAGGGCTGGGCACTGAAGCTTTCTTT.

The J gene is TRBJ2-1, the V gene TRBV6-5, with D possibly being TRBD2 (6 bases). CDR3 size: 13 residues. Between the trimmed V and J ends, which lost 6 bases and 4 bases, there was a span of 10 bases. Germline loops: CDR1 MNHEY, CDR2 SVGAGI. The CDR3 DNA reads TGTGCCAGCAGGGAGGGGTTATACAATGAGCAGTTCTTC. Its protein is CASREGLYNEQFF.

The genes are TRBV28 and TRBJ2-7; TRBD1 or TRBD2 may be the D gene (6 bases each). Per the germline V gene, CDR1 is MDHEN and CDR2 is SYDVKM. The CDR3 has 16 amino acids. V was shortened by 5 bases and J by 4 bases, with 21 bases between the two germline ends. The CDR3 reads CASSPPGGGGSYEQYV. Here the CDR3 DNA reads TGTGCCAGCAGTCCCCCGGGTGGAGGGGGGTCTTACGAGCAGTACGTC.

V is TRBV3-1 (or the pseudogene TRBV3-2) and J is TRBJ2-3; no clear D. Germline V gene lookup returns CDR1 LGHDT and CDR2 YNNKEL (reference sequence). Trimming left V 3 bases short and J 6 bases short, with 10 bases between. This CDR3 is built from 13 residues. Here the CDR3 DNA reads TGTGCCAGCAGCCACAACCTGGGTGATACGCAGTATTTT. It translates to CASSHNLGDTQYF.

The chain combines TRBV12-3 or TRBV12-4 with TRBJ2-7; a weak D match, TRBD2 (6 bases). The CDR3 extends over 11 amino acids. The V and J ends lost 10 bases and 4 bases respectively, with 11 bases between them. CDR3 nucleotides: TGTGCCACCGGAGGAGGGTACGAGCAGTACTTC. Protein product: CATGGGYEQYF.

This chain links TRBV24-1 with TRBJ1-2, with TRBD1 as a possible D gene (5 bases). Trimming took 4 bases from V and 5 from J, leaving 13 bases between them. This CDR3 spans 14 amino acids. Per germline, CDR1 KGHDR and CDR2 SFDVKD. CDR3 in DNA: TGTGCCACCAGTGACCGCACTGACAGATATGGCTACACCTTC. Translation gives CATSDRTDRYGYTF.

A single count supports this clone. This sequence joins TRBV25-1 and TRBJ2-7; a possible D gene is TRBD2 (5 bases). CDR1 is MGHDK and CDR2 is SYGVNS in the germline V gene. V was clipped by 5 bases and J by 0 bases, with 14 bases between them. This CDR3 is 15 amino acids long. Here the CDR3 reads CASSIPGDYSYEQYF. The CDR3 region has the DNA TGTGCCAGCAGTATTCCAGGAGACTACTCCTACGAGCAGTACTTC.

The gene calls are TRBV12-3 or TRBV12-4 and TRBJ1-2; 7 bases map to TRBD1. The CDR3 is 13 residues long. J gave up 6 bases and V 5 bases, and 6 bases lay outside the gene matches. CDR3 in DNA: TGTGCCAGCAGTAAAGGGGGCGGGGATGGCTACACCTTC. Its protein is CASSKGGGDGYTF.

The chain joins TRBV7-8 to TRBJ1-5; no reliable D call. Germline V gene data show CDR1 as SGHVS and CDR2 as FQNEAQ. This CDR3 region has 16 residues. V shed 8 bases and J shed 3 bases, with 20 bases lying between them. The CDR3 DNA follows: TGTGCCAGCTCCTCGGAGTCCCCAGTGTCCAATCAGCCCCAGCATTTT. Translating it yields CASSSESPVSNQPQHF.

This clone was counted between two and nine times. The chain uses TRBV27 and TRBJ1-2; D might be TRBD1 (6 bases). V was clipped by 6 bases and J by 4 bases, with 18 bases between them. CDR1 is MNHEY, CDR2 SMNVEV, per germline (reference sequence). This CDR3 spans 15 amino acids. The CDR3 region has the DNA TGTGCCAGCAGCCGCCCCGGGACACAGTTCTATGGCTACACCTTC. This codes for CASSRPGTQFYGYTF.

J is TRBJ1-2 and V is TRBV19; no clear D gene. This CDR3 has 13 residues. Looked up from germline, CDR1 is LNHDA and CDR2 is SQIVND (reference sequence). Trimming shortened V by 4 bases and J by 3 bases, and 9 bases separated the two germline ends. CDR3 bases: TGTGCCAGTAGTAGTACTTTGGACTATGGCTACACCTTC. Translating gives CASSSTLDYGYTF.

The rearrangement uses TRBV15 and TRBJ1-5; TRBD1 is a possible D gene (5 bases). With 5 bases removed from V and 7 bases from J, the gap between germline ends came to 18 bases. This CDR3 has 15 amino acids. CDR1 and CDR2 from the germline V gene are LNHNV and YYDKDF (reference sequence). The CDR3 DNA sequence: TGTGCCACCAGCCTTGGGGCTCTCATCTCGCAGCCCCAGCATTTT. It is translated as CATSLGALISQPQHF.

CDR3 loop: CASSLSGSSTDTQYF. CDR3 in DNA: TGTGCCAGCAGCCTGAGCGGGAGTAGCACAGATACGCAGTATTTT. The rearrangement joins TRBV7-2 to TRBJ2-3, with TRBD2 matching over 8 bases. Trimming removed 5 bases from V and 0 bases from J; junction bases left unmatched: 4. Germline values: CDR1 SGHTA, CDR2 FQGNSA. The CDR3 extends over 15 amino acids.

The chain employs TRBV5-6 and TRBJ2-1; TRBD2 aligns across 11 bases. The CDR3 extends over 15 amino acids. Trimming took 4 bases from V and 5 from J; bases not matched to a gene: 5. The V gene's germline CDR1 is SGHDT and CDR2 YYEEEE. The CDR3 DNA reads TGTGCCAGCAGCCTGCTAGCGGGGGGACACAATGAGCAGTTCTTC. Protein product: CASSLLAGGHNEQFF.

V and J are TRBV6-1 and TRBJ1-2; D remains unclear. V shed 2 bases and J shed 0 bases, with 7 bases lying between them. Germline V gene data show CDR1 as MNHNS and CDR2 as SASEGT. The CDR3 loop spans 14 amino acids. CDR3 bases: TGTGCCAGCAGTGAACCCCAGACTAACTATGGCTACACCTTC. Translating it yields CASSEPQTNYGYTF.

The chain has TRBV18 and TRBJ1-2, with 7 bases that match TRBD1. J gave up 6 bases and V 1 base, and 2 bases lay outside the gene matches. CDR1 KGHSH and CDR2 LQKENI come from the germline V gene. CDR3 length: 13 residues. The CDR3 nucleotides read TGTGCCAGCTCACCACAGGGGGCAGATGGCTACACCTTC. It yields the protein CASSPQGADGYTF.

Details on this clone: The same CDR3 also results from other DNA sequences found in this sample. The chain uses TRBV5-1 and TRBJ2-2; 7 nucleotides line up with TRBD1. The CDR3 totals 15 residues. Trimming at V came to 1 base and at J to 4 bases, leaving 4 bases not matched to a gene. Germline V lookup: CDR1 SGHRS, CDR2 YFSETQ. The CDR3: CASSLTGAGTGELFF. The CDR3 nucleotides are TGCGCCAGCAGCTTGACAGGGGCAGGCACCGGGGAGCTGTTTTTT.